This T cell receptor (beta chain) was documented in a study of cytomegalovirus exposure and HLA in healthy donors. Whole-study context: Early on, a data release was issued that held 80 million or so unique TCRs from HLA-typed donors.

This CDR3 comprises 15 residues. Germline V gene data show CDR1 as MNHEY and CDR2 as SVGAGI. Trimming cost V 3 bases and J 6 bases; bases outside gene matches: 10. Use of 60 Vbeta and 13 Jbeta primers characterized the PCR. Here immunoSEQ multiplex PCR was the method, and the copy in TCRdb shows in-frame clones only, minus some. The sample shows 100,000 to 150,000 clones, 80% to 85% of them seen only once. The sequence came from a man aged 18 to 30 in good health and CMV-seronegative. The source material was PBMCs. The gene calls are TRBV6-5 and TRBJ1-1; 7 positions match TRBD1. CDR3 DNA sequence: TGTGCCAGCAGTTATTCGGACAGGTGGGCCGCTGAAGCTTTCTTT. It specifies CASSYSDRWAAEAFF.